This T cell receptor (beta chain) was captured by sequencing in a study of T cell changes during pregnancy in multiple sclerosis. Sequencing was performed with immunoSEQ multiplex PCR; in TCRdb, only in-frame clones are kept and a portion is missing. The profile shows about 54,000 clones, 70% to 90% of them singletons. V dropped 6 bases and J dropped 0 bases, with 12 bases sitting between them. CDR1 is SGDLS, CDR2 YYNGEE, per germline. CDR3 size: 15 residues. Specimen: CD4+ T cells from peripheral blood mononuclear cells, collected in the first trimester of pregnancy. The chain combines TRBV9 with TRBJ2-2, with D tentatively TRBD1 (5 bases). This TCR derives from a female donor with multiple sclerosis, enrolled in a pregnancy study. The CDR3 DNA is TGTGCCAGCACCCAAGGGGAAACGAACACCGGGGAGCTGTTTTTT. Translating it yields CASTQGETNTGELFF.